The rows below give T cell receptor beta chains drawn from one sample of a study of beta chain features in type 1 diabetes. Assay used: immunoSEQ multiplex PCR; TCRdb lists only in-frame clones, some missing. The sample has about 250,000 clones; roughly 14% are singletons. Sequenced input: naive CD4+ T cells from blood. These receptors originate from a woman in her 40s in good health. Each CDR3 is given with its conserved first and last residue. The D gene is left open where the match is weak. Clone size appears in some rows only: once, few, many, or a class for an expanded clone.

D gene,V gene,clone size,J gene,CDR3 protein,CDR3 DNA
.,TRBV20-1,few,TRBJ1-2,CSARASLGYTF,TGCAGTGCTAGGGCATCTCTTGGCTACACCTTC
.,TRBV10-2,.,TRBJ2-1,CASSEQASRRNEQFF,TGCGCCAGCAGTGAGCAGGCCTCACGGCGCAATGAGCAGTTCTTC
.,TRBV18,few,TRBJ2-1,CASSSGVTNNEQFF,TGTGCCAGCTCATCGGGAGTTACGAACAATGAGCAGTTCTTC
.,TRBV5-6,few,TRBJ1-5,CASSLDRNQPQHF,TGTGCCAGCAGCTTGGACAGGAATCAGCCCCAGCATTTT
.,TRBV5-6,.,TRBJ1-5,CASSLGQSYQPQHF,TGTGCCAGCAGCTTGGGACAGAGCTATCAGCCCCAGCATTTT
.,TRBV7-9,few,TRBJ1-6,CASSLRGVVSPLHF,TGTGCCAGCAGCTTACGGGGGGTGGTTTCACCCCTCCACTTT
.,TRBV7-2,few,TRBJ2-5,CASSYSPGTQYF,TGTGCCAGCAGCTACTCGCCGGGGACCCAGTACTTC
TRBD1,TRBV28,few,TRBJ2-7,CASSLPGQGYEQYF,TGTGCCAGCAGTCTACCGGGACAGGGGTACGAGCAGTACTTC
.,TRBV2,.,TRBJ1-2,CASRDRVATF,TGTGCCAGCAGAGATCGGGTTGCGACCTTC
TRBD1,TRBV7-9,.,TRBJ1-2,CASSSQRGQGSYGYTF,TGTGCCAGCAGCTCACAAAGAGGACAGGGTAGCTATGGCTACACCTTC
TRBD1,TRBV9,.,TRBJ1-6,CASTQGVSYNSPLHF,TGTGCCAGCACACAGGGGGTCTCCTATAATTCACCCCTCCACTTT
TRBD2,TRBV19,few,TRBJ2-3,CASSFPKLAGGASTQYF,TGTGCCAGTAGTTTCCCCAAACTAGCGGGGGGAGCATCTACGCAGTATTTT
TRBD1,TRBV5-1,.,TRBJ1-3,CASSLTKTGSYGNTIYF,TGCGCCAGCAGCTTGACCAAGACAGGGTCTTATGGAAACACCATATATTTT
.,TRBV5-1,once,TRBJ2-1,CASSGGARTYNEQFF,TGCGCCAGCTCTGGGGGCGCCCGGACCTACAATGAGCAGTTCTTC
TRBD1,TRBV18,few,TRBJ1-1,CASSPWTGTMNTEAFF,TGTGCCAGCTCACCATGGACAGGGACCATGAACACTGAAGCTTTCTTT
TRBD2,TRBV5-1,few,TRBJ2-5,CASKRAGGPGETQYF,TGCGCCAGCAAGAGGGCGGGGGGCCCGGGGGAGACCCAGTACTTC
TRBD2,TRBV6-5,few,TRBJ2-3,CAAGTRGGTDTQYF,TGTGCCGCCGGTACCCGGGGGGGCACAGATACGCAGTATTTT
TRBD1,TRBV29-1,.,TRBJ1-2,CSVDRGAGQGVLPSYGYTF,TGCAGCGTTGATCGGGGAGCAGGACAGGGGGTTCTTCCGTCCTATGGCTACACCTTC
TRBD2,TRBV6-4,.,TRBJ2-1,CASRESGGKQFF,TGTGCCAGCAGAGAGAGCGGGGGTAAGCAGTTCTTC